This T cell receptor beta chain derives from a study of PD-L1 blockade in urothelial cancer. Germline V gives CDR1 KGHSH, CDR2 LQKENI. Trimming took off 4 bases at V and 11 bases at J, with 20 bases between the two ends. The CDR3 runs to 14 residues. Time point specified: pretreatment peripheral blood. Measured with immunoSEQ multiplex PCR; TCRdb has only the in-frame clones, and not every one. Of tens of thousands of clones in the sample, around 72% are singletons; the top ten hold approximately 3.7%. The gene calls are TRBV18 and TRBJ1-1, with D perhaps matching TRBD1 (6 bases). The sample was PBMCs, taken around atezolizumab (anti-PD-L1) treatment. The TCR comes from a man between 65 and 85 years old with urothelial cancer. The CDR3 coding sequence is TGTGCCAGCTCACGGGACAACGACGGGACGATGGCTTTCTTT. This codes for CASSRDNDGTMAFF.